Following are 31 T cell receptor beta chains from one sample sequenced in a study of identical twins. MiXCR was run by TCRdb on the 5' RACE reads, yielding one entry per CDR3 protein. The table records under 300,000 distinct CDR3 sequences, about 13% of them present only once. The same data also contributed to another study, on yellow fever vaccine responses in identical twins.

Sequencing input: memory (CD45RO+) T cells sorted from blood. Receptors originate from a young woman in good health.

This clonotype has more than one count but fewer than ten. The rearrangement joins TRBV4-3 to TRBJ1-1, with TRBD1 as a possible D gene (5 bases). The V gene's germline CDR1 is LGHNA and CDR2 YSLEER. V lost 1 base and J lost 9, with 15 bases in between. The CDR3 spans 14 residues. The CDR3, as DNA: TGCGCCAGCAGCCAAGTAAGGGGTGGGCTGAAAGCTTTCTTT. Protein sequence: CASSQVRGGLKAFF.

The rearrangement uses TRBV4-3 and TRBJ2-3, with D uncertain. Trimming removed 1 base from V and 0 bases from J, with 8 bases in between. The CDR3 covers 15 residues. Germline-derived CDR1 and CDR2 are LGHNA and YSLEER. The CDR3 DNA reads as TGCGCCAGCAGCCAAGGAACAGCCAGCACAGATACGCAGTATTTT. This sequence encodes CASSQGTASTDTQYF.

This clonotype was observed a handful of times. The CDR3 DNA follows: TGTGCCAGCAGTGCAGACAGGCTTAACTATGGCTACACCTTC. Protein sequence: CASSADRLNYGYTF. V gene TRBV2 combines with J gene TRBJ1-2; tentative D call: TRBD1 (6 bases). CDR1 is SNHLY, CDR2 FYNNEI, per germline. This CDR3 contains 14 residues. Trimming removed 4 bases at V and 1 base at J, with 10 bases between.

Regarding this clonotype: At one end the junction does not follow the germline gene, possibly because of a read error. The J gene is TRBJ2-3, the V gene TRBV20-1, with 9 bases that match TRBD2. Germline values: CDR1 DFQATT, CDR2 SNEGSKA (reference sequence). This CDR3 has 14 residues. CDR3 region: CGAVTSGSTDTQYF. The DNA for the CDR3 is TGCGGTGCCGTAACTAGCGGGAGCACAGATACGCAGTATTTT.

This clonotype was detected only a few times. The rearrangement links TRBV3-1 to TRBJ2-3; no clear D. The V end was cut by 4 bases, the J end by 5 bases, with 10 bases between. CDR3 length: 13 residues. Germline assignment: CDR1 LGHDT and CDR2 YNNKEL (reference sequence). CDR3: CASSLKRRDTQYF. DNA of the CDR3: TGTGCCAGCAGCCTGAAGCGCCGAGATACGCAGTATTTT.

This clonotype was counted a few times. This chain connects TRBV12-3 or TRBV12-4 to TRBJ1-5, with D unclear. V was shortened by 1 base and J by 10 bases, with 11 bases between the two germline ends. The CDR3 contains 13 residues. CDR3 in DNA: TGTGCCAGCAGTTTAGGTGTTCACCTTCCCCAGCATTTT. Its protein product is CASSLGVHLPQHF.

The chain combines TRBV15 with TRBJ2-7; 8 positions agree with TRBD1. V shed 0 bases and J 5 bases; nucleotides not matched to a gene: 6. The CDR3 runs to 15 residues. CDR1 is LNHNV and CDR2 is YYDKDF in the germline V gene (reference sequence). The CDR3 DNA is TGTGCCACCAGCAGAGAAGGGACAGGTCCCCACGAGCAGTACTTC. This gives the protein CATSREGTGPHEQYF. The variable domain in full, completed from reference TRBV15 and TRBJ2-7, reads DAMVIQNPRYQVTQFGKPVTLSCSQTLNHNVMYWYQQKSSQAPKLLFHYYDKDFNNEADTPDNFQSRRPNTSFCFLDIRSPGLGDTAMYLCATSREGTGPHEQYFGPGTRLTVT.

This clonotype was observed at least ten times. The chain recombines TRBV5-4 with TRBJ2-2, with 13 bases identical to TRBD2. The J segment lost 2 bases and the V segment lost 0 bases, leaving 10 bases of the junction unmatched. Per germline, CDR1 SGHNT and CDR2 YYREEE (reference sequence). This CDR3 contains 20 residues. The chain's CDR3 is CASSLASGTSGTINTGELFF. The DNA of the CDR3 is TGTGCCAGCAGCTTGGCCTCTGGGACTAGCGGGACAATCAACACCGGGGAGCTGTTTTTT.

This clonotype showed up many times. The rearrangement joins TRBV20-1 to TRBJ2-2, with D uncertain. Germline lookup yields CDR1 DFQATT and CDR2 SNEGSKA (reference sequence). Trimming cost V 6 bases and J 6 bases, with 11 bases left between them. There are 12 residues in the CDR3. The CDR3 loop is CSAAPQAGELFF. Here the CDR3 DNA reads TGCAGTGCGGCCCCTCAGGCCGGGGAGCTGTTTTTT.

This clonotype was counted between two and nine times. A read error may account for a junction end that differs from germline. CDR3 sequence: CANSLRGPETQYF. DNA of the CDR3: TGTGCCAACAGTTTACGGGGGCCAGAGACCCAGTACTTC. The V call is TRBV6-5, the J call TRBJ2-5, with D possibly being TRBD1 or TRBD2 (6 bases each). The length of the CDR3 is 13 residues. Germline V gene data show CDR1 as MNHEY and CDR2 as SVGAGI.

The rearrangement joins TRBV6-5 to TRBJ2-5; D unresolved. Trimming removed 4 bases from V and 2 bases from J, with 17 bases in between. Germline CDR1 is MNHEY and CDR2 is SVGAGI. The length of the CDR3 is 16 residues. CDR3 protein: CASSSPLGSEQETQYF. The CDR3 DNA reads TGTGCCAGCAGTTCCCCCCTAGGAAGCGAACAAGAGACCCAGTACTTC.

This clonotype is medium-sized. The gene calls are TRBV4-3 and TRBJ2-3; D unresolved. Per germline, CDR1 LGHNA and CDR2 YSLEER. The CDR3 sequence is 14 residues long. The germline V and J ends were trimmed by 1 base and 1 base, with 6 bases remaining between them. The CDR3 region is CASSQAERTDTQYF. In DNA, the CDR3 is TGCGCCAGCAGCCAAGCGGAGCGCACAGATACGCAGTATTTT.

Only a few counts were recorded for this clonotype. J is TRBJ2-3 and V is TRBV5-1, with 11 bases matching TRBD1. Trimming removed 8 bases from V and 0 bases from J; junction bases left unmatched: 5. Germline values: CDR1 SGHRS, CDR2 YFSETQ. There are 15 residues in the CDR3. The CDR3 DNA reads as TGCGCCAGTAAGGACAGGGGGCGAAGCACAGATACGCAGTATTTT. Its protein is CASKDRGRSTDTQYF.

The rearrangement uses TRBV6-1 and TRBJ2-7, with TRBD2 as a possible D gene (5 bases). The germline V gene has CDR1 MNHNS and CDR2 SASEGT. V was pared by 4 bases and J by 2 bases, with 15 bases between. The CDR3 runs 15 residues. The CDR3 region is CASSVGVGATYEQYF. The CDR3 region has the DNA TGTGCCAGCAGTGTCGGGGTGGGTGCGACCTACGAGCAGTACTTC.

For the CDR3, the DNA is TGCGCCAGCAGCCAAGCTCTGGTTCGGGAGCTGTTTTTT. Its protein product is CASSQALVRELFF. The chain recombines TRBV4-3 with TRBJ2-2; D is uncertain. The CDR3 consists of 13 residues. V lost 1 base and J 9 bases, leaving 9 bases between the germline ends. Germline CDR1 is LGHNA and CDR2 is YSLEER.

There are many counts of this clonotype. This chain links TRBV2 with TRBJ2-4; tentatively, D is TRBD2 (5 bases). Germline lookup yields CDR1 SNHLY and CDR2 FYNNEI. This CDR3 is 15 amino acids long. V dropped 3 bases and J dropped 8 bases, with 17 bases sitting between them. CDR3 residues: CASSDPWSSEDIQYF. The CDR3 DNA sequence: TGTGCCAGCAGTGACCCGTGGAGTAGCGAGGACATTCAGTACTTC.

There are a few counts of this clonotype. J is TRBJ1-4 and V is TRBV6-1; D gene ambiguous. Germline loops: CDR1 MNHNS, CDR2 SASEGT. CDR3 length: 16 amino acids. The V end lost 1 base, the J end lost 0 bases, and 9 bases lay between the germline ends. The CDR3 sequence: CASSEGIYATNEKLFF. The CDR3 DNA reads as TGTGCCAGCAGTGAAGGGATTTATGCAACTAATGAAAAACTGTTTTTT.

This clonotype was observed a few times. CDR3 sequence (DNA): TGTGCCAGCAGCGCGGGAGTGGGAGATACGCAGTATTTT. Amino acids: CASSAGVGDTQYF. This chain joins TRBV6-1 and TRBJ2-3; 7 bases fit TRBD2. CDR1 is MNHNS, CDR2 SASEGT, per germline. This CDR3 comprises 13 residues. Trimming cost V 6 bases and J 5 bases; bases outside gene matches: 5.

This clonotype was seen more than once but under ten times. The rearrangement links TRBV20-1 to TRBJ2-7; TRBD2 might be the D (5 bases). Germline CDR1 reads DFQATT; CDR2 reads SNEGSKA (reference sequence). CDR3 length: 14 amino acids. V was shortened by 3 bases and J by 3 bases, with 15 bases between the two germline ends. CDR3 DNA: TGCAGTGCTAGGGGTCCTCAACGGGACTACGAGCAGTACTTC. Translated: CSARGPQRDYEQYF.

This CDR3 is CAIRNSGQRSTDTQYF. As DNA, the CDR3 is TGTGCCATCAGGAACTCGGGACAGAGAAGCACAGATACGCAGTATTTT. The J gene is TRBJ2-3, the V gene TRBV10-3; 7 nucleotides line up with TRBD1. Trimming removed 6 bases from V and 0 bases from J; junction bases left unmatched: 9. The germline V gene encodes CDR1 ENHRY and CDR2 SYGVKD. There are 16 residues in the CDR3.

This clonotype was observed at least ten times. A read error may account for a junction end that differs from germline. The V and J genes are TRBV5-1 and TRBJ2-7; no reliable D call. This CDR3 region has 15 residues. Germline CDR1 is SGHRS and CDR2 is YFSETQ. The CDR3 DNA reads TGCGCCAGCAGCTCCTCGGTAACAGAATCCTCCGAGCAGTACTTC. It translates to CASSSSVTESSEQYF.

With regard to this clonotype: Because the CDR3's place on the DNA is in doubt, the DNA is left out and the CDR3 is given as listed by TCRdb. CDR3 sequence reads: CASSKLGPGSCFF. This chain connects TRBV21-1 to TRBJ2-2. TRBV21-1 is given as a pseudogene. Counting both end residues, the CDR3 totals 13 amino acids.

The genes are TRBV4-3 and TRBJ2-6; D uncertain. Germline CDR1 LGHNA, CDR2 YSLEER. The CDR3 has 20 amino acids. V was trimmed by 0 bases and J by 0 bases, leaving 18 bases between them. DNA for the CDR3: TGCGCCAGCAGCCAAGATTATTGGCAGGTGATGAGCTCTGGGGCCAACGTCCTGACTTTC. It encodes CASSQDYWQVMSSGANVLTF.

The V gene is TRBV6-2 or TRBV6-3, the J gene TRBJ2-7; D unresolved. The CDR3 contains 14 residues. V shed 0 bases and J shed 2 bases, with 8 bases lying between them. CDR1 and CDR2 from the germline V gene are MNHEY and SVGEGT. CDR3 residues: CASSYSKRTYEQYF. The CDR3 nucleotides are TGTGCCAGCAGTTACTCGAAGAGGACCTACGAGCAGTACTTC.

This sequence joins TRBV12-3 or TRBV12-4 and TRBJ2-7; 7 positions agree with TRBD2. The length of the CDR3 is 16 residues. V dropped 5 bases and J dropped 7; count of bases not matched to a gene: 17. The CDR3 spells CASSPGASGYRSEQYF. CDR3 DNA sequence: TGTGCCAGCAGTCCTGGGGCTAGCGGTTATAGGAGTGAGCAGTACTTC.

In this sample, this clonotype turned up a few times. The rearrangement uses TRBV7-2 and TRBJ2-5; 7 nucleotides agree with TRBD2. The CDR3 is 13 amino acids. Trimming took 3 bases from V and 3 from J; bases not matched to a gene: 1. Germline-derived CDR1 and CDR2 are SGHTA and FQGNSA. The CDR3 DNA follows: TGTGCCAGCAGCTTTCTAGCGGAAGAGACCCAGTACTTC. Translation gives CASSFLAEETQYF.

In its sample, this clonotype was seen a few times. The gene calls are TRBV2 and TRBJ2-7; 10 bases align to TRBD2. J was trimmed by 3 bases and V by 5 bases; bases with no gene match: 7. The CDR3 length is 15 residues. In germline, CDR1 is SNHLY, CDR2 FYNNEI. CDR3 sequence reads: CASSPIAGGFYEQYF. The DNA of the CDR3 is TGTGCCAGCAGTCCGATAGCGGGAGGTTTCTACGAGCAGTACTTC.

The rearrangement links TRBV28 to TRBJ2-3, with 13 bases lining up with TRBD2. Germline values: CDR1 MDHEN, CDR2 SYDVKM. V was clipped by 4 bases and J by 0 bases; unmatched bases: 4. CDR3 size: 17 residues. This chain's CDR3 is CASSSGTSGVSTDTQYF. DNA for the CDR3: TGTGCCAGCAGTTCGGGGACTAGCGGGGTGAGCACAGATACGCAGTATTTT.

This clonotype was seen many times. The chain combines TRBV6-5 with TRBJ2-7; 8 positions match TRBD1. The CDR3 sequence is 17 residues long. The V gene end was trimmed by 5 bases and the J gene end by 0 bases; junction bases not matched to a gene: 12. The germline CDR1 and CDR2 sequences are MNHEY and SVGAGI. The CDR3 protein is CASSTIPGQGNSYEQYF. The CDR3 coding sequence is TGTGCCAGCAGTACTATTCCAGGACAGGGAAACTCCTACGAGCAGTACTTC.

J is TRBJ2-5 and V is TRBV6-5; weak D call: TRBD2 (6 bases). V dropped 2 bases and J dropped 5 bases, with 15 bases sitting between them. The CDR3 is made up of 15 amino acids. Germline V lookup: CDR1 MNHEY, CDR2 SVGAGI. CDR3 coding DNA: TGTGCCAGCAGTTACGGGCAGGGAGGTTACGAGACCCAGTACTTC. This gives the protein CASSYGQGGYETQYF.

For the CDR3, the DNA is TGCAGTGCTAGTGTCGCTGGCCTCTACGAGCAGTACTTC. It translates to CSASVAGLYEQYF. The chain has TRBV20-1 and TRBJ2-7; unclear D gene. Trimming removed 3 bases from V and 3 bases from J, with 12 bases in between. The CDR3 loop spans 13 amino acids. Germline assignment: CDR1 DFQATT and CDR2 SNEGSKA (reference sequence).